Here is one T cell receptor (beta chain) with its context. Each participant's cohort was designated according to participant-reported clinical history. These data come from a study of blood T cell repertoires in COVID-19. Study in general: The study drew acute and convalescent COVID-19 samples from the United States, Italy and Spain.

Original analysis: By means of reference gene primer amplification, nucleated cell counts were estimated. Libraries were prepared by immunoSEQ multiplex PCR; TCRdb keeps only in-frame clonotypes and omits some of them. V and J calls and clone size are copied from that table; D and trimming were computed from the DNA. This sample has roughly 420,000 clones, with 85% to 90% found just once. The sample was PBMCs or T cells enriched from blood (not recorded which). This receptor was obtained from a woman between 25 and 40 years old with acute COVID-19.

As DNA, the CDR3 is TGTGCCAGCAGTGAATATAGAAAAGAGACCCAGTACTTC. It yields the protein CASSEYRKETQYF. The chain combines TRBV25-1 with TRBJ2-5; D remains unclear. Germline assignment: CDR1 MGHDK and CDR2 SYGVNS. Between the trimmed V and J ends, which lost 0 bases and 3 bases, there was a span of 5 bases. The CDR3 is 13 residues long.